The sequence of this TCR beta chain was determined in a study of lung T cells in sarcoidosis with Löfgren's syndrome. On the study more broadly: Repertoire analyses centered on Löfgren's syndrome patients. Study results and caveats: Shared TRAV12-1 and TRBV2 CDR3 motifs were reported across several patients. The most expanded V genes in Löfgren's patients were reportedly TRAV12-1 and TRBV2.

As concerns this clonotype: Its antigen remains unidentified.

TCRdb re-called the reads through MiXCR, storing one row per CDR3 protein. Among some 8,600 distinct CDR3 sequences, around 20% were seen once, and the ten largest hold just under 25%. Deletions cut 5 bases from V and 5 bases from J, with 18 bases between. CDR3 length: 15 amino acids. Germline V lookup: CDR1 SGHVS, CDR2 FNYEAQ. The clonotype comes from a human donor with sarcoidosis (Löfgren's syndrome or another form), or a control subject (not recorded which). The specimen was CD4+ T cells from bronchoalveolar lavage fluid. V usage is TRBV7-6 and J usage is TRBJ2-5; weak D call: TRBD2 (7 bases). CDR3 DNA: TGTGCCAGCAGCCGGATGGGGGGGGGGCAGGAGACCCAGTACTTC. Encoded protein: CASSRMGGGQETQYF. Complete variable domain (other parts from reference TRBV7-6 and TRBJ2-5): GAGVSQSPRYKVTKRGQDVALRCDPISGHVSLYWYRQALGQGPEFLTYFNYEAQQDKSGLPNDRFSAERPEGSISTLTIQRTEQRDSAMYRCASSRMGGGQETQYFGPGTRLLVL.